This T cell receptor beta chain is from a study of control samples from healthy donors and cancer patients. The length of the CDR3 is 13 residues. Germline values: CDR1 SGHDT, CDR2 YYEEEE. Trimming pared 7 bases from V and 5 bases from J, leaving 16 bases between. Sequenced by immunoSEQ multiplex PCR; TCRdb stores in-frame clones only, minus some. The sample lists 150,000 to 160,000 clones; approximately 96% were seen once. This clonotype was obtained from a man aged 35 to 55 in good health. V and J are TRBV5-6 and TRBJ2-7; no clear D gene. The sequencing input was blood. The DNA for the CDR3 is TGTGCCAGCGGGCCTGTGACGGATAACGAGCAGTACTTC. Amino acid sequence: CASGPVTDNEQYF.